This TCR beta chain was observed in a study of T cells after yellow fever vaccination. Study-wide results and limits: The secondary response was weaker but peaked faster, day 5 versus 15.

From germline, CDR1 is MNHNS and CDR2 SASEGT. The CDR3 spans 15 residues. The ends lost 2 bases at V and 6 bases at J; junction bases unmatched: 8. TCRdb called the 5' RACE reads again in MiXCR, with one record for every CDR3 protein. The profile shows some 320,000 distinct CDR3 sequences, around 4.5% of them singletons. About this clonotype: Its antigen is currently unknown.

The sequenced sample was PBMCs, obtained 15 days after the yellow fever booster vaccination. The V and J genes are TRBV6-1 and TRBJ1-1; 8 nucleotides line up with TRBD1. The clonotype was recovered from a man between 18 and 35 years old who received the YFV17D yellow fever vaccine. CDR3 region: CASSESVLQGAEAFF. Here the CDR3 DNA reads TGTGCCAGCAGTGAATCGGTGCTACAGGGGGCTGAAGCTTTCTTT.